A single sample is the source of the 10 T cell receptor beta chains below, sequenced in a study of blood T cell repertoires in COVID-19. Generated by immunoSEQ multiplex PCR, the TCRdb table keeps only in-frame clones and is missing some. The sample includes 200,000 or so clones, around four fifths of them seen just once. The specimen was peripheral blood. The receptors shown here come from a human donor with acute or convalescent COVID-19. The donor label of this sample is uncertain.

V is TRBV9 and J is TRBJ2-6; no reliable D call. The CDR3 contains 15 residues. Germline V CDR1 and CDR2: SGDLS, YYNGEE. V was pared by 4 bases and J by 3 bases, with 11 bases between. CDR3 coding DNA: TGTGCCAGCAGCCCCCCTTCGGGTGGGGCCAACGTCCTGACTTTC. This translates into CASSPPSGGANVLTF. The full variable domain, completed using reference TRBV9 and TRBJ2-6, is DSGVTQTPKHLITATGQRVTLRCSPRSGDLSVYWYQQSLDQGLQFLIQYYNGEERAKGNILERFSAQQFPDLHSELNLSSLELGDSALYFCASSPPSGGANVLTFGAGSRLTVL.

The rearrangement links TRBV7-2 to TRBJ2-5; maybe TRBD2 (5 bases). Germline assignment: CDR1 SGHTA and CDR2 FQGNSA. The CDR3 length is 12 residues. V gave up 5 bases and J gave up 5 bases, with 9 bases separating them. For the CDR3, the DNA is TGTGCCAGCAGCCTTACTAGTGAGACCCAGTACTTC. Translated: CASSLTSETQYF.

This chain joins TRBV5-1 and TRBJ2-5; TRBD2 aligns across 7 bases. Trimming cost V 2 bases and J 1 base; bases outside gene matches: 8. The CDR3 has 16 residues. CDR1 SGHRS and CDR2 YFSETQ come from the germline V gene. CDR3 in DNA: TGCGCCAGCAGCTTAGGGGTCGGGGGGTCCCAAGAGACCCAGTACTTC. Its protein product is CASSLGVGGSQETQYF.

The chain combines TRBV2 with TRBJ2-1; maybe TRBD2 (5 bases). This CDR3 contains 13 residues. V lost 6 bases, J lost 1 base, and 7 bases lay in between. Germline V gene data show CDR1 as SNHLY and CDR2 as FYNNEI. The CDR3 here is CASREVSYNEQFF. DNA for the CDR3: TGTGCCAGCAGGGAGGTTTCCTACAATGAGCAGTTCTTC.

The table lists this clone with a count of one. The V and J genes are TRBV6-2 or TRBV6-3 and TRBJ1-1, with D uncertain. There are 12 residues in the CDR3. The V gene's germline CDR1 is MNHEY and CDR2 SVGEGT. The V end was cut by 2 bases, the J end by 9 bases, with 10 bases between. CDR3 protein: CASSYVNIKAFF. CDR3 DNA: TGTGCCAGCAGTTACGTGAACATAAAAGCTTTCTTT.

This clone has only one observation. This chain links TRBV11-2 with TRBJ1-1; 7 bases are shared with TRBD1. This CDR3 contains 16 residues. V lost 0 bases and J lost 1; bases outside the gene matches: 5. CDR1 is SGHAT, CDR2 FQNNGV, per germline. CDR3 residues: CASSLDRGNSNTEAFF. The DNA for the CDR3 is TGTGCCAGCAGCTTAGACAGGGGGAATTCGAACACTGAAGCTTTCTTT.

This chain uses TRBV11-2 with TRBJ1-6, with no clear D. The CDR3 length is 13 residues. Between the trimmed V and J ends, which lost 6 bases and 7 bases, there was a span of 10 bases. The V gene's germline CDR1 is SGHAT and CDR2 FQNNGV. CDR3 residues: CASSPERNSPLHF. DNA of the CDR3: TGTGCCAGCAGTCCCGAGCGGAATTCACCCCTCCACTTT.

The rearrangement uses TRBV27 and TRBJ2-7; 8 nucleotides line up with TRBD2. From germline, CDR1 is MNHEY and CDR2 SMNVEV (reference sequence). The CDR3 contains 15 residues. Germline trimming cut 6 bases from V and 4 bases from J; bases unmatched to any gene: 11. The CDR3 here is CASRPPGGRMYEQYF. CDR3 bases: TGTGCCAGCAGACCCCCCGGCGGGAGGATGTACGAGCAGTACTTC.

This clone was detected only a few times. The rearrangement uses TRBV7-9 and TRBJ2-7, with 9 positions matching TRBD2. CDR1 SEHNR and CDR2 FQNEAQ come from the germline V gene (reference sequence). Unmatched junction bases numbered 12, after V lost 4 bases and J lost 2 bases. The CDR3 covers 17 residues. The CDR3 loop reads CASSWTPLAGKAYEQYF. In DNA form, the CDR3 reads TGTGCCAGCAGCTGGACCCCCCTAGCGGGGAAAGCCTACGAGCAGTACTTC.

This chain joins TRBV4-2 and TRBJ2-3; D might be TRBD1 (5 bases). This CDR3 contains 19 residues. Deletions cut 0 bases from V and 2 bases from J, with 21 bases between. In germline, CDR1 is LGHNA, CDR2 YNFKEQ. The CDR3 sequence is CASSQEGQGEASFTDTQYF. Written as DNA, the CDR3 is TGTGCCAGCAGCCAAGAGGGTCAAGGGGAAGCCTCCTTCACAGATACGCAGTATTTT.